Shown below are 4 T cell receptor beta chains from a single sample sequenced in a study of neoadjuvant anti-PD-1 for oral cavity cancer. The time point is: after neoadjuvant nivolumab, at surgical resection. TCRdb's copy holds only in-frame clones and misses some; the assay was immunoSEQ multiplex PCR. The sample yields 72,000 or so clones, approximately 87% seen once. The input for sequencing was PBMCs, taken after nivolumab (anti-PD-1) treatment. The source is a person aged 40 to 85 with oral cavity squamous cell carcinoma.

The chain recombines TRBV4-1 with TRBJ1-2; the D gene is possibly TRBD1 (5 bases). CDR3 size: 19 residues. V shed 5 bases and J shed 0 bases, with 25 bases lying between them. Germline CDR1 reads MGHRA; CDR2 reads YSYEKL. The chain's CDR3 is CASSSPVPGPRIPNYGYTF. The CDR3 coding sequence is TGCGCCAGCAGCTCCCCCGTTCCGGGACCGAGAATACCTAACTATGGCTACACCTTC.

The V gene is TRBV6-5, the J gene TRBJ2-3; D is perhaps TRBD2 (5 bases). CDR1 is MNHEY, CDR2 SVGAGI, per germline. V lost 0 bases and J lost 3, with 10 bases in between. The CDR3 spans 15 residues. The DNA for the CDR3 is TGTGCCAGCAGTTACTCCGGGCTAGCTACAGATACGCAGTATTTT. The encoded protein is CASSYSGLATDTQYF.

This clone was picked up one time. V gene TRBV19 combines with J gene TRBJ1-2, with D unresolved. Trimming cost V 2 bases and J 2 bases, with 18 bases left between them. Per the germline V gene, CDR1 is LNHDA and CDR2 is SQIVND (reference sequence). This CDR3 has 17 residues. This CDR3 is CASSIPGHLIGNYGYTF. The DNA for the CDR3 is TGTGCCAGTAGTATACCGGGCCATCTTATAGGGAACTATGGCTACACCTTC.

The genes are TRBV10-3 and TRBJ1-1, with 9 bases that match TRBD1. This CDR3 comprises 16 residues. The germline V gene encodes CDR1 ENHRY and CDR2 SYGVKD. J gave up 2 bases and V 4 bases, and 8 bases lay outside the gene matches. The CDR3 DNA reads TGTGCCATCAGTGGCAACAGGGGGCAGAAAAACACTGAAGCTTTCTTT. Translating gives CAISGNRGQKNTEAFF.